This T cell receptor (beta chain) was identified during a study of OX40 agonist ivuxolimab in advanced cancers. Sequencing was performed with immunoSEQ multiplex PCR; in TCRdb, only in-frame clones are kept and a portion is missing. The table shows about 58,000 clones, with about 90% occurring only once. CDR1 and CDR2 (germline): MNHEY, SVGAGI. The CDR3 runs 12 residues. The ends lost 7 bases at V and 5 bases at J; junction bases unmatched: 4. The specimen comprised CD4+ or CD8+ T cells sorted from blood, sampled in a trial of the OX40 agonist ivuxolimab. The TCR originated in an adult with an advanced solid tumor such as melanoma, head and neck, liver or kidney cancer. V gene TRBV6-5 combines with J gene TRBJ2-5, with 7 bases aligning to TRBD1. The CDR3 loop reads CASTSGGETQYF. In DNA, the CDR3 is TGTGCCAGCACATCAGGGGGTGAGACCCAGTACTTC.